Here is one T cell receptor (beta chain) with its context. Its antigen has not been determined. No quality values exist for individual bases; no much larger clone is one base distant. Using the deep immunoSEQ assay, TCR CDR3 regions were amplified from genomic DNA by multiplex PCR. For each cell subset, the extracted genomic DNA was distributed evenly across all wells of several immunoSEQ 96-well plates, and each plate served as one replicate. For sorted subsets, approximately 200 ng of genomic DNA, equivalent to 25,000 to 30,000 T cell genomes, went into each replicate PCR. Purified libraries were quantified with a Qubit 3.0 fluorometer, sized on a Bioanalyzer 2100, and re-quantified with the KAPA Library Quantification kit. Every immunoSEQ 96-well plate was sequenced on a dedicated single-read 150-cycle Illumina NextSeq 550 flow cell. Under the source paper's analysis protocol: The immunoSEQ output contained only junctional sequences without quality scores, so filtering could not match that applied to full-length reads. Sequences were annotated with PyIR, a Python wrapper for IgBLAST v1.9, and V/J genes and CDR3 were assigned using IMGT germline references. Any read was removed if the V/J assignment was weak (E-value above 1e-6), the CDR3 was missing, or the read contained stop codons, out-of-frame junctions, or ambiguous translated residues. A V3J clonotype was defined by an identical inferred V gene, J gene, and CDR3 amino acid sequence. Percentage overlap between repertoires was calculated by dividing the number of shared unique clonotypes by the size of the smaller repertoire. Richness of each repertoire was evaluated using RTK rarefaction, the Chao1 estimator, and Recon v2.1 estimates of unobserved clonotypes. For all TCRbeta clonotypes obtained by the gDNA method from a handful of donors, generation probabilities were computed with OLGA. TCRdb re-hosts the immuneACCESS table, in-frame sequences only. Its copies lack some clones; in the studies checked, an unresolved V gene accounts for under half of them, and the cause for the rest is not known. For V, J and clone size, that table is used; D and trimming come from the DNA. For this sample there are more than 2,000,000 clones; 90% to 95% appear just once. The ten largest clonotypes hold roughly 0.14% of the sample.

The sample comes from a study of shared clonotypes between healthy human individuals (TCRdb year 2020). With respect to the entire study: A couple of women and a few men aged 18 to 49 years were included in the cohort. Each donor's leukapheresis produced roughly between roughly 0.85 and 9.5 billion PBMCs. Different laboratories and diverse techniques were used to prepare libraries and sequence TCR repertoires, to increase sequencing depth and limit assay-specific biases. For each donor, CD4 naive and CD4 memory were each run on three plates, CD8 naive on two plates, and CD8 memory on one plate. To estimate repertoire size and how much clonotypes are shared between individuals, the study performed deep sequencing of blood TCR repertoires from roughly five healthy adults.

The donors were healthy, HIV-negative adults who had no recently reported acute infections or vaccinations. All donors were Caucasian adults living in Nashville, Tennessee, USA. CD4+ T cells were enriched by magnetic negative selection, after which naive cells were positively selected on CD45RA and the negative fraction was taken as the memory subset. Blood was obtained by leukapheresis, after which PBMCs were separated by Ficoll-Histopaque density gradient centrifugation and cryopreserved in liquid nitrogen vapor phase. Purity and quantity of every magnetically sorted T cell population were checked by analytical flow cytometry. Genomic DNA was isolated from each sorted fraction and quantified by UV absorbance on a Nanodrop 2000c. General conclusions and limits of the study: Incomplete sequencing was indicated by rarefaction of sorted-subset datasets, despite the large sequencing depth. Based on pairwise subsampling, the degree of clonotype sharing among donors was expected to be affected by sequencing depth. Because the study included a small number of donors, the genetic and exposure-history diversity represented was limited. Sharing across a few donors was observed for approximately 5% of naive CD4, 3% to 3.5% of naive CD8, roughly 2.3% of memory CD4, and over 0.3% of memory CD8 clonotypes. Compared with non-shared clonotypes, the clonotypes found in all four sorted-subset donors had higher generation probabilities. Naive subsets generally had larger estimated clonotype richness than memory subsets did. Sampling was restricted to blood, and TCR repertoires in tissue are likely to differ from TCR repertoires in blood.

The CDR3 starts with the cysteine, ends with the phenylalanine, and has 18 residues. Only the CDR3 DNA stays, 54 bases, in frame from base 1. In the germline V gene, CDR1 corresponds to LGHNT and CDR2 to FRNRAP. V loses 0 bases of germline sequence and J loses 1 base, and the interval between the two ends is 15 bases. The receptor chain draws on TRBV12-5 and TRBJ2-2; the D gene is possibly TRBD1, with 6 bases matching. This TCR was sampled from a man aged 18 to 29 in good health. Sequencing used naive CD4+ T cells sorted from blood. Read against the paper, the sample's cell subset or site label means: CD45RA+ positively selected. The nucleotides are TGTGCTAGTGGTTTGGTACAGAAGGGGGATTTGAACACCGGGGAGCTGTTTTTT. This is translated as CASGLVQKGDLNTGELFF.